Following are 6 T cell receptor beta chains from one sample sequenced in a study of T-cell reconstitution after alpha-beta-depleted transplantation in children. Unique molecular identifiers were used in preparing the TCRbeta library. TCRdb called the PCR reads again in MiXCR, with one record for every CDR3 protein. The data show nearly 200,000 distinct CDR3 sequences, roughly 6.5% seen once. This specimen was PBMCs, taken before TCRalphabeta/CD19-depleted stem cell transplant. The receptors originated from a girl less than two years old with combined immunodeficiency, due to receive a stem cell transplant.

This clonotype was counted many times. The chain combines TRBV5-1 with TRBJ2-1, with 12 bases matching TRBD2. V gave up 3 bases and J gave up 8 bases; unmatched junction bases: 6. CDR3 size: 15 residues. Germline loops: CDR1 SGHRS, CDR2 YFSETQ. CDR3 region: CASSWLAGGFDEQFF. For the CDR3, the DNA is TGCGCCAGCAGCTGGCTAGCGGGAGGGTTTGATGAGCAGTTCTTC.

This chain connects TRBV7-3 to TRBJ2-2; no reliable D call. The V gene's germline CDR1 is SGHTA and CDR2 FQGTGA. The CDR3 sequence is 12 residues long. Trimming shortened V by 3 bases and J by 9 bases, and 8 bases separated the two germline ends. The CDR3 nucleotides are TGTGCCAGCAGCTTTTTTCCCAGGGAGCTGTTTTTT. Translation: CASSFFPRELFF.

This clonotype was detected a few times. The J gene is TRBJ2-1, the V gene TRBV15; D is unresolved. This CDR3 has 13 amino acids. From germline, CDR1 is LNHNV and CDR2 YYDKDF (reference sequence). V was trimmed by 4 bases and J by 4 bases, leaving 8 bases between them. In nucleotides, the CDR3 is TGTGCCACCAGCACGCACAGTTACAATGAGCAGTTCTTC. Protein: CATSTHSYNEQFF.

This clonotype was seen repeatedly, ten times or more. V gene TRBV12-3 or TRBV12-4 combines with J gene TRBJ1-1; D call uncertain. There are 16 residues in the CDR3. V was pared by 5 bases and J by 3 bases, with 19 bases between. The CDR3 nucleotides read TGTGCCAGCAGTGGTGAGGGCCCTTATTTGTACACTGAAGCTTTCTTT. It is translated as CASSGEGPYLYTEAFF.

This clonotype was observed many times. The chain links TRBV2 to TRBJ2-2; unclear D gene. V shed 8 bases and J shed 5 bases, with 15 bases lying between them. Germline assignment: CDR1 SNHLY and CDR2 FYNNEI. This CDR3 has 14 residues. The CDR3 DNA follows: TGTGCCAGCTGGCCCAGCTCCGTAACCGGGGAGCTGTTTTTT. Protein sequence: CASWPSSVTGELFF.

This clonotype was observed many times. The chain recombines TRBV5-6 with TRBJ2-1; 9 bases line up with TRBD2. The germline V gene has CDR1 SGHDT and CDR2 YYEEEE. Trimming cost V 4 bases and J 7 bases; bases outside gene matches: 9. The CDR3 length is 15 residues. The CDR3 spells CASSPGTSLWNEQFF. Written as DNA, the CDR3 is TGTGCCAGCAGCCCTGGGACTAGCTTATGGAATGAGCAGTTCTTC.